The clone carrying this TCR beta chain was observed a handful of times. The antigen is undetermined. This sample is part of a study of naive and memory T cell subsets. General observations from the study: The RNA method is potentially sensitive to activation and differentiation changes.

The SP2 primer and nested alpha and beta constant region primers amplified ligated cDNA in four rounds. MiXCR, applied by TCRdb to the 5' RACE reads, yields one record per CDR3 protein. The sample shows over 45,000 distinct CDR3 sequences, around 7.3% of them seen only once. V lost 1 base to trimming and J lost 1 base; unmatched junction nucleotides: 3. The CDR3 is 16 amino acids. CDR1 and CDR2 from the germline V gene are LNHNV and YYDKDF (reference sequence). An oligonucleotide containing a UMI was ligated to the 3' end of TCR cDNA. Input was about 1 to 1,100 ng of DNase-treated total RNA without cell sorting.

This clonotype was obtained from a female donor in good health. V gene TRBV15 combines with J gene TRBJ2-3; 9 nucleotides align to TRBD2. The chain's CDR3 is CATSRGGLAGTDTQYF. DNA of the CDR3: TGTGCCACCAGCAGAGGGGGACTAGCCGGCACAGATACGCAGTATTTT.